This T cell receptor beta chain is drawn from a study of cytomegalovirus exposure and HLA in healthy donors. Points from the study as a whole: Later examination showed HLA-associated TCR beta chains had greater clonal expansion than equally common others. Earlier analysis found most TCR beta V segments productive about 87% or about 30% of the time.

V dropped 1 base and J dropped 0 bases, with 9 bases sitting between them. CDR3 length: 15 amino acids. CDR1 and CDR2 from the germline V gene are SGHRS and YFSETQ. A multiplex PCR was run with 60 Vbeta primers and 13 Jbeta primers. Using immunoSEQ multiplex PCR, the repertoire was profiled, and TCRdb retains in-frame clones only, with some absent. The repertoire includes some 110,000 clones, approximately 14% of them detected once, and more than 0.65% sits in the top ten. This clone was detected only a few times. Its antigen is as yet unknown. The receptor was isolated from a female donor in good health and CMV-seronegative. The chain combines TRBV5-1 with TRBJ2-3; D may be TRBD1 (5 bases). Sequencing input: PBMCs. The CDR3 DNA is TGCGCCAGCAGCTTGAGGGGCCTCAGCACAGATACGCAGTATTTT. The encoded protein is CASSLRGLSTDTQYF.